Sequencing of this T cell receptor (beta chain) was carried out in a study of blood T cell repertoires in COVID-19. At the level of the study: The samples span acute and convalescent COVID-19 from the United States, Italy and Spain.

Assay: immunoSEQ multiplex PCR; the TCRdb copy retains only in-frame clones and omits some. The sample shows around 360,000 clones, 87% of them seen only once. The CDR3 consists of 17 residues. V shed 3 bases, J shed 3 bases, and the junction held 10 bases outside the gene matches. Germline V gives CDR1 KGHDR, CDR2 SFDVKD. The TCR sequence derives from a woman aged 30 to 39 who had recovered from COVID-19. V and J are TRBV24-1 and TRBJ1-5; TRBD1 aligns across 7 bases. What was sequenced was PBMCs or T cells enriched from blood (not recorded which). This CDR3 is CATSDASGTAINQPQHF. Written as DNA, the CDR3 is TGTGCCACCAGTGATGCTTCCGGGACAGCGATCAATCAGCCCCAGCATTTT.